This entry lists 18 T cell receptor beta chains sequenced from one sample in a study of CD8+CD57+ T cells in acquired aplastic anemia. The TCR beta profiling, which covered VDJ combination and CDR3 sequence, was carried out using genomic DNA as the template. Each CDR3 protein is one row after TCRdb ran MiXCR on the reads. The table shows around 230,000 distinct CDR3 sequences, with over 60% occurring only once. The sample consisted of sorted CD4+, CD8+, or CD8+CD57+ T cells (not recorded which) from PBMCs. These receptors originate from a human donor in good health.

This clonotype was found a few times. The gene calls are TRBV20-1 and TRBJ2-7; maybe TRBD1 (5 bases). CDR3 length equals 12 residues. Germline CDR1 is DFQATT and CDR2 is SNEGSKA (reference sequence). The ends were cut back, 2 bases at V and 4 bases at J, with 9 bases in the middle. The CDR3 nucleotides read TGCAGTGCTAGATGGACACCATACGAGCAGTACTTC. Translated: CSARWTPYEQYF.

The V call is TRBV2, the J call TRBJ2-7; D perhaps matches TRBD1 (6 bases). V was clipped by 9 bases and J by 2 bases, with 17 bases between them. CDR1 is SNHLY and CDR2 is FYNNEI in the germline V gene. The CDR3 length is 14 residues. The CDR3 DNA follows: TGTGCCAGTAGTATCTCAGGGGCCCCCTACGAGCAGTACTTC. Protein product: CASSISGAPYEQYF.

V gene TRBV10-3 combines with J gene TRBJ2-7; D perhaps matches TRBD1 (6 bases). V lost 7 bases and J lost 0, with 13 bases in between. The CDR3 loop spans 14 amino acids. The germline V gene has CDR1 ENHRY and CDR2 SYGVKD. CDR3 region: CAINPGTSSYEQYF. DNA for the CDR3: TGTGCCATCAACCCTGGGACAAGCTCCTACGAGCAGTACTTC.

The CDR3 reads CATSEGSYWAQYF. Here the CDR3 DNA reads TGTGCCACCAGTGAAGGCTCCTATTGGGCGCAGTATTTT. This sequence joins TRBV24-1 and TRBJ2-3; D not resolved. Trimming shortened V by 4 bases and J by 10 bases, and 14 bases separated the two germline ends. Germline V gene lookup returns CDR1 KGHDR and CDR2 SFDVKD. There are 13 residues in the CDR3.

The rearrangement uses TRBV7-9 and TRBJ2-7; 8 bases line up with TRBD1. CDR3 length: 14 residues. Trimming at V came to 6 bases and at J to 7 bases, leaving 11 bases not matched to a gene. Per germline, CDR1 SEHNR and CDR2 FQNEAQ (reference sequence). The CDR3 DNA reads TGTGCCAGCAGTTCGGGACAGGCGGCGGGGGAGCAGTACTTC. As protein: CASSSGQAAGEQYF.

This clonotype was picked up many times. V is TRBV9 and J is TRBJ1-3, with 7 bases identical to TRBD1. The CDR3 length is 14 residues. V lost 3 bases to trimming and J lost 3 bases; unmatched junction nucleotides: 3. Germline V CDR1 and CDR2: SGDLS, YYNGEE. The CDR3 DNA is TGTGCCAGCAGCGAGGGGACAGATGGAAACACCATATATTTT. Encoded protein: CASSEGTDGNTIYF.

This clonotype was observed a few times. V is TRBV15 and J is TRBJ2-5; D is perhaps TRBD1 (5 bases). Germline loops: CDR1 LNHNV, CDR2 YYDKDF (reference sequence). The CDR3 is made up of 13 amino acids. Trimming shortened V by 5 bases and J by 2 bases, and 9 bases separated the two germline ends. The CDR3 coding sequence is TGTGCCACCAGCCGCAGGGAACAAGAGACCCAGTACTTC. Translated, it gives CATSRREQETQYF.

V gene TRBV2 combines with J gene TRBJ2-7; no clear D. Germline V lookup: CDR1 SNHLY, CDR2 FYNNEI. V lost 7 bases and J lost 3, with 10 bases in between. CDR3 size: 12 residues. In nucleotides, the CDR3 is TGTGCCAGCACTACCCGGCACTACGAGCAGTACTTC. Translation: CASTTRHYEQYF.

This clonotype was seen only once. The rearrangement uses TRBV18 and TRBJ2-1; 9 bases align to TRBD1. The CDR3 has 15 residues. J lost 4 bases, V lost 3 bases, and 4 bases had no gene match. CDR1 and CDR2 from the germline V gene are KGHSH and LQKENI. CDR3 residues: CASSPLDRGYNEQFF. CDR3 sequence (DNA): TGTGCCAGCTCACCCCTGGACAGGGGTTACAATGAGCAGTTCTTC.

This clonotype occurred many times. This rearrangement joins TRBV20-1 to TRBJ2-1; tentatively, D is TRBD1 (6 bases). V lost 0 bases and J 8 bases, leaving 26 bases between the germline ends. From germline, CDR1 is DFQATT and CDR2 SNEGSKA (reference sequence). This CDR3 spans 18 amino acids. The CDR3 region has the DNA TGCAGTGCTAGAGATGAAACTACCGTCACAGGGCCGCTGGATGAGCAGTTCTTC. Its protein is CSARDETTVTGPLDEQFF.

The gene calls are TRBV9 and TRBJ2-1; 8 bases are a match to TRBD2. V lost 0 bases, J lost 2 bases, and 4 bases stayed unmatched. CDR1 and CDR2 (germline): SGDLS, YYNGEE. CDR3 length: 16 residues. CDR3 nucleotides: TGTGCCAGCAGCGTAGCCGGGACTAGGGCCTACAATGAGCAGTTCTTC. This gives the protein CASSVAGTRAYNEQFF.

The table lists this clonotype with many counts. V usage is TRBV30 and J usage is TRBJ2-7, with D possibly being TRBD2 (6 bases). CDR3 length: 13 amino acids. The ends were cut back, 3 bases at V and 2 bases at J, with 11 bases in the middle. Looked up from germline, CDR1 is GTSNPN and CDR2 is SVGIG (reference sequence). CDR3 protein: CAWREGLTYEQYF. CDR3 nucleotides: TGTGCCTGGAGAGAGGGACTCACCTACGAGCAGTACTTC.

The genes are TRBV2 and TRBJ2-2; D possibly corresponds to TRBD1 (5 bases). The V and J ends lost 6 bases and 0 bases respectively, with 11 bases between them. The length of the CDR3 is 15 residues. Germline V gene lookup returns CDR1 SNHLY and CDR2 FYNNEI. The CDR3 DNA reads as TGTGCCAGCAGCGGCAGGGTAACGAACACCGGGGAGCTGTTTTTT. It is translated as CASSGRVTNTGELFF.

A remark on this clonotype: A read error may be the cause here, since a much bigger clone is one base away. The rearrangement links TRBV2 to TRBJ1-1; D is unclear. The V gene's germline CDR1 is SNHLY and CDR2 FYNNEI. Trimming shortened V by 5 bases and J by 1 base, and 17 bases separated the two germline ends. The CDR3 consists of 16 residues. CDR3 coding DNA: TGTGCCAGCAGTCACTCGCCCTATAGTCGGAACACTGAAGCTTTCTTT. Translation: CASSHSPYSRNTEAFF.

The chain uses TRBV5-1 and TRBJ2-7, with D perhaps matching TRBD1 (5 bases). CDR1 is SGHRS, CDR2 YFSETQ, per germline. V was cut by 4 bases and J by 5 bases, with 10 bases left in between. The CDR3 totals 12 residues. CDR3 sequence (DNA): TGCGCCAGCAGCCCGCCGACAGACGAGCAGTACTTC. Translation gives CASSPPTDEQYF. Variable domain in full (rest from reference TRBV5-1 and TRBJ2-7): KAGVTQTPRYLIKTRGQQVTLSCSPISGHRSVSWYQQTPGQGLQFLFEYFSETQRNKGNFPGRFSGRQFSNSRSEMNVSTLELGDSALYLCASSPPTDEQYFGPGTRLTVT.

J is TRBJ1-1 and V is TRBV7-2; D call uncertain. V was shortened by 5 bases and J by 6 bases, with 19 bases between the two germline ends. The CDR3 sequence is 15 residues long. Germline V gene data show CDR1 as SGHTA and CDR2 as FQGNSA. CDR3 region: CASSPKDGGASEAFF. CDR3 bases: TGTGCCAGCAGCCCGAAGGACGGCGGCGCATCTGAAGCTTTCTTT.

In this sample, this clonotype turned up a few times. This sequence joins TRBV2 and TRBJ1-5; D possibly corresponds to TRBD1 (6 bases). CDR3 length: 14 amino acids. Germline assignment: CDR1 SNHLY and CDR2 FYNNEI. V lost 6 bases and J 1 base, leaving 10 bases between the germline ends. The CDR3 here is CASRAGTSNQPQHF. Here the CDR3 DNA reads TGTGCCAGCAGAGCCGGGACAAGCAATCAGCCCCAGCATTTT.

The chain combines TRBV19 with TRBJ1-2; no clear D gene. The V gene's germline CDR1 is LNHDA and CDR2 SQIVND (reference sequence). The ends were cut back, 6 bases at V and 4 bases at J, with 15 bases in the middle. This CDR3 comprises 14 residues. The CDR3 is CASRVGLHLYGYTF. CDR3 nucleotide sequence: TGTGCCAGTAGAGTAGGCCTACACCTCTATGGCTACACCTTC.